This T cell receptor beta chain was identified in a study of cytomegalovirus exposure and HLA in healthy donors. With 60 Vbeta and 13 Jbeta primers, the PCR was carried out. TCRdb keeps only in-frame clones here, not all; method: immunoSEQ multiplex PCR. The table has roughly 84,000 clones, 63% seen once; the top ten hold 14% to 15%. Germline-derived CDR1 and CDR2 are MNHEY and SMNVEV (reference sequence). The V gene lost 5 bases and the J gene lost 4 bases, with 12 bases spanning the gap. The CDR3 loop spans 15 amino acids. The study, taken as a whole, reports: The dataset shows that most TCR sequences were rare, while some public TCRs occurred in many donors.

This clone was counted a few times. What it binds is not known. The chain has TRBV27 and TRBJ2-6; D is possibly TRBD1 (6 bases). This sequence was found in a woman in her thirties or forties in good health and CMV-seropositive. The sequencing input was PBMCs. DNA of the CDR3: TGTGCCAGCAGTCTCACAGGGATCGGGGCCAACGTCCTGACTTTC. It encodes CASSLTGIGANVLTF.